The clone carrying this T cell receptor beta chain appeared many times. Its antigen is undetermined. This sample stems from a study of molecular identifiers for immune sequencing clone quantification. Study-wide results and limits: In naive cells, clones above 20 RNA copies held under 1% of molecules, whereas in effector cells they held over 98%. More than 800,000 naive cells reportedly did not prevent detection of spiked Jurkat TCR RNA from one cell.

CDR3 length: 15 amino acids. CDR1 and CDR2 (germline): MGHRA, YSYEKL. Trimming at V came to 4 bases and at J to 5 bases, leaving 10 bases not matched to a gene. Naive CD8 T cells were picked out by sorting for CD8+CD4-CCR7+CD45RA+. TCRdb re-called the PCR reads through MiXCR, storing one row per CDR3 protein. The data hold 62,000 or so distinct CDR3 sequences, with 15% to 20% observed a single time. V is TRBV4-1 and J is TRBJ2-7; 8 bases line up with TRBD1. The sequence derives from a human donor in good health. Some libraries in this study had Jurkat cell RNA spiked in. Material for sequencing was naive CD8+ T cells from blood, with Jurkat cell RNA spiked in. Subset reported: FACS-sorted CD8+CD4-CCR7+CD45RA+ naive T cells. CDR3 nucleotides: TGCGCCAGCAGCCTGGAGACAGGGGCTCACCACGAGCAGTACTTC. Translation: CASSLETGAHHEQYF.